The next 2 T cell receptor beta chains were all read from a single sample in a study of metastatic and nonmetastatic thyroid tumors. With MiXCR, TCRdb called clones anew from the PCR reads. The sample shows 8,000 or so clones, 27% of them seen only once. Treatment of any kind had been given to no patient before thyroid surgery. Material for sequencing was adjacent normal tissue. These receptors were collected from a female donor with papillary thyroid cancer or a benign thyroid nodule (not recorded which). Some clones in this sample may be carry-over from other donors' samples.

Concerning this clone itself: Given a much more abundant clone one base away, this may be a read error. This chain joins TRBV18 and TRBJ1-5; D uncertain. The CDR3 has 13 amino acids. Germline lookup yields CDR1 KGHSH and CDR2 LQKENI. The V end was cut by 0 bases, the J end by 10 bases, with 10 bases between. Here the CDR3 DNA reads TGTGCCAGCTCACCACCCGCCGGTCATCCCCAGCATTTT. It codes for CASSPPAGHPQHF. Full variable domain (remainder filled in from reference TRBV18 and TRBJ1-5): NAGVMQNPRHLVRRRGQEARLRCSPMKGHSHVYWYRQLPEEGLKFMVYLQKENIIDESGMPKERFSAEFPKEGPSILRIQQVVRGDSAAYFCASSPPAGHPQHFGDGTRLSIL.

In its sample, this clone ranks as medium-sized. In DNA form, the CDR3 reads TGTGCCAGCATCGCGGGGAATGAGCAGTACGTC. It codes for CASIAGNEQYV. The chain recombines TRBV2 with TRBJ2-7; maybe TRBD2 (6 bases). CDR3 length: 11 residues. Trimming removed 7 bases from V and 7 bases from J, with 11 bases in between. Germline CDR1 SNHLY, CDR2 FYNNEI.